This paragraph reports one T cell receptor beta chain. No antigen is known for it. This record comes from a study of T cell responses to AZD1222 COVID-19 vaccine. The study, taken as a whole, reports: Researchers report vaccine-associated CD4 TCRs spanning spike, with dominance at 160-218 and 743-854. A rise in Spike-specific TCR breadth and depth followed two AZD1222 doses. Among the donors, most were white British and more were female, and clonal diversity was possibly underestimated.

Assay: immunoSEQ multiplex PCR; the TCRdb copy retains only in-frame clones and omits some. The sample has around 130,000 clones; approximately 86% are singletons. Germline CDR1 reads SEHNR; CDR2 reads FQNEAQ (reference sequence). The CDR3 is 15 amino acids. V was pared by 0 bases and J by 3 bases, with 3 bases of the junction left unmatched. The chain is built from TRBV7-9 and TRBJ2-7, with 9 bases fitting TRBD2. The receptor comes from an adult in good health. The sample consisted of peripheral blood, taken on day 0 of AZD1222 vaccination. Here the CDR3 DNA reads TGTGCCAGCAGCTTAGCTAGCGGGAGTCTCTACGAGCAGTACTTC. It translates to CASSLASGSLYEQYF.